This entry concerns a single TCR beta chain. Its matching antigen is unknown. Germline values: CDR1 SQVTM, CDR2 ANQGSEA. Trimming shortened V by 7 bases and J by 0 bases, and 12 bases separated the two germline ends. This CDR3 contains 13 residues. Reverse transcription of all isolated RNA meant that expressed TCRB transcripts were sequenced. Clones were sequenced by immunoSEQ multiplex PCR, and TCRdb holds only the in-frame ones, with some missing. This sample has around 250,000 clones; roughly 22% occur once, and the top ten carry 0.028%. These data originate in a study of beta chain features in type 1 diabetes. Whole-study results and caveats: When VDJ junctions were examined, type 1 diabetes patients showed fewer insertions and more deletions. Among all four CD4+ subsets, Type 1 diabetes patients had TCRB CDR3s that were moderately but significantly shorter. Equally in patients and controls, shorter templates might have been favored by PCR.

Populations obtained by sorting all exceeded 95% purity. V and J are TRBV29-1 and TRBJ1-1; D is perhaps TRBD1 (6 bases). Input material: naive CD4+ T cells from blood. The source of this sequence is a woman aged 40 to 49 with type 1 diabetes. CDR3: CSATGQMNTEAFF. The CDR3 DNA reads TGCAGCGCCACCGGACAGATGAACACTGAAGCTTTCTTT.